The present T cell receptor (beta chain) was sequenced within a study of CD8 T cells in Susac syndrome. With random hexamers, roughly 0.45 to 1 ug RNA was reverse transcribed. Each CDR3 protein is one row after TCRdb ran MiXCR on the immunoSEQ multiplex PCR reads. This sample has fewer than 300,000 distinct CDR3 sequences, with roughly 81% found just once. This clonotype was detected a few times. Germline loops: CDR1 MDHEN, CDR2 SYDVKM. After removal of 6 bases from V and 5 bases from J, the junction contained 13 bases not matched to a gene. This CDR3 comprises 16 residues. FACS enriched CD8+ TEMRA cells, while bulk CD8+ and CD4+ were negatively isolated.

The TCR comes from a human donor with multiple sclerosis. The chain carries TRBV28 and TRBJ2-7, with 10 bases matching TRBD1. The sample was CD8+ T cells from PBMCs. CDR3 DNA sequence: TGTGCCAGCAGCTCCGCCCCCAGGGACAGGGGCCACGAGCAGTACTTC. Translating it yields CASSSAPRDRGHEQYF.